This TCR beta chain was recorded in a study of blood T cell repertoires in COVID-19. Study overall: Sample material is recorded as cDNA or gDNA derived from T cells, B-cell-depleted T cells, or PBMCs.

The V gene end was trimmed by 2 bases and the J gene end by 5 bases; junction bases not matched to a gene: 4. CDR1 and CDR2 (germline): SGDLS, YYNGEE. This CDR3 has 15 amino acids. In the authors' methods: Researchers report that nucleated cell counts were estimated from reference gene primer amplification. Repertoires were generated with immunoSEQ multiplex PCR, while TCRdb's copy carries only in-frame clones and drops some. V and J calls and clone size follow that table, whereas D and trimming were derived from the DNA. The sample records over 100,000 clones, roughly 88% being singletons. Sample: peripheral blood. The TCR originated in a man aged 50-60 years with acute or convalescent COVID-19. This chain uses TRBV9 with TRBJ2-5; 12 positions agree with TRBD1. The CDR3 loop reads CASSVGTGGTETQYF. As DNA, the CDR3 is TGTGCCAGCAGCGTGGGGACAGGGGGCACTGAGACCCAGTACTTC.